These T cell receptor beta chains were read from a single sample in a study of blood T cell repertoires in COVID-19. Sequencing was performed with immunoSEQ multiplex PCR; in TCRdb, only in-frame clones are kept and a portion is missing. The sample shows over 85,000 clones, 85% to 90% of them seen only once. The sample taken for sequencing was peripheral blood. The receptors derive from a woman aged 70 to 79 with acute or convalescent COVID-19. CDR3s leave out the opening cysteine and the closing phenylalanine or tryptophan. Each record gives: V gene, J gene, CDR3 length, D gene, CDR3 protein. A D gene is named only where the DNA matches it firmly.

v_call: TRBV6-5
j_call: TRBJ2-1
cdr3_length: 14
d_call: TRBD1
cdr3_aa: ASSYFQTGGRNEQF

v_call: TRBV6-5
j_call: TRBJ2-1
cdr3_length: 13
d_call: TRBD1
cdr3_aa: ASSDPETGANEQF

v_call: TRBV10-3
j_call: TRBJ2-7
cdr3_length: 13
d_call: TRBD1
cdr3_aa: AISPRTGGSYEQY

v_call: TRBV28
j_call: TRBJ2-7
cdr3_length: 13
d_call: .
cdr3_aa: ASTDRHRTIYEQY

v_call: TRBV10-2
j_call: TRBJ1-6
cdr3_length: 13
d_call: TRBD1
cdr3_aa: ASSDPGTGVSPLH

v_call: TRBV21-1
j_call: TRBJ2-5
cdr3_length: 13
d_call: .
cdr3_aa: ASSKSGAGEETQY

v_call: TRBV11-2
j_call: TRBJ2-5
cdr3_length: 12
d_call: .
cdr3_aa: ASSLVGLKETQY

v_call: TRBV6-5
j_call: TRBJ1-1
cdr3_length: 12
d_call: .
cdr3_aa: ASSRAKGGTEAF

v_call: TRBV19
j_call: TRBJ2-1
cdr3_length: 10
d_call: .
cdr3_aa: ASSLTRTEQF

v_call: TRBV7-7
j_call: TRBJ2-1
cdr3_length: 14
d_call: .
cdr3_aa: ASSSNPTAAYNEQF

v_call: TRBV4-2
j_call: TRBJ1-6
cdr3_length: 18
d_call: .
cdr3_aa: ASSRYLVQGDSSYNSPLH

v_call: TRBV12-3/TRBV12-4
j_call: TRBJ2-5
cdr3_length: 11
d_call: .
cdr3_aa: ASRETGQETQY

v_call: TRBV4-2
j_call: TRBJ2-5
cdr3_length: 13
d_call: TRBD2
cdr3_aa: ASSQGEREQETQY

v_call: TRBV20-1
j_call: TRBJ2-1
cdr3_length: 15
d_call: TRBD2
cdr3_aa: SASSSGASFSYNEQF

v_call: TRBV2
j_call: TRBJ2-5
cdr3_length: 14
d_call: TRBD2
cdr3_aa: ASSAGTSGVTETQY

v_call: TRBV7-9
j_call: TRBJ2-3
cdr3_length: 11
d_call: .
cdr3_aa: ASTPGSTDTQY

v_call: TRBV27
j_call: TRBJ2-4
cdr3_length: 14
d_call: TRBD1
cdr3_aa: ASSISGTGAVNIQY

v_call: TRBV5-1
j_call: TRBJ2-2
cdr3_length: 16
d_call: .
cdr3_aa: ASSLARLRQTNTGELF

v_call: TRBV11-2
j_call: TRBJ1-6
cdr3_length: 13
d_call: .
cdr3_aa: ASSPIRPYNSPLH

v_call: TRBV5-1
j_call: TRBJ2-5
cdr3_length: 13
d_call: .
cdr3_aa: ASSLSAGDQETQY

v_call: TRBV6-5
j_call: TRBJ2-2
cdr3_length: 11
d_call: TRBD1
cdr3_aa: AIRDRNTGELF

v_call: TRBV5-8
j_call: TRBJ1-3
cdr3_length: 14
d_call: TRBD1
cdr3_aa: ASSPGQGASGNTIY

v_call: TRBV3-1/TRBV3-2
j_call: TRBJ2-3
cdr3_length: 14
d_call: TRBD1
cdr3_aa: ASSHRDRDGTDTQY

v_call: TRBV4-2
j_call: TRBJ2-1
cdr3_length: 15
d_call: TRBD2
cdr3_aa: ASSRSPGTSGNNEQF

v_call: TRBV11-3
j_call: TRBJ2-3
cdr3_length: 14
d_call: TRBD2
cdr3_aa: ASSQGLAGGRDTQY

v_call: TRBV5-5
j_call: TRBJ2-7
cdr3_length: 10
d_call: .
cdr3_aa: ASSSSGDEQY

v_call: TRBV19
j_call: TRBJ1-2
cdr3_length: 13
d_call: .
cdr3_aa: ASSPGQPRMAGYT

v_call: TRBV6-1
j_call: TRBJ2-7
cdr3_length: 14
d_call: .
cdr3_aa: ASSVPGTHASYEQY

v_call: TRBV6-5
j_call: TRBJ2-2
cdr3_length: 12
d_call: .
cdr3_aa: ASSLTEDTGELF

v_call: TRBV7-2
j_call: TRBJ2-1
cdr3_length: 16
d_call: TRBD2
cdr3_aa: ASNPGLAGRESYNEQF

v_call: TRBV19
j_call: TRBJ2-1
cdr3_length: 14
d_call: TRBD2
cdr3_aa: ASSIIAGGSYNEQF

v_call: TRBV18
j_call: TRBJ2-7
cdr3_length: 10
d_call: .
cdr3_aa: ASSELTYEQY

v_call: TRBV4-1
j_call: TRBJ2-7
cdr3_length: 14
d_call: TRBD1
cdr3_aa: ASSRPTGGSNSEQY

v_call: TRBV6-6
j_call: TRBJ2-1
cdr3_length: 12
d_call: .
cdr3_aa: ASSYSRVYNEQF

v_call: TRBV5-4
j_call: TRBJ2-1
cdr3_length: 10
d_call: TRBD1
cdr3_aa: ASSLSGGEQF

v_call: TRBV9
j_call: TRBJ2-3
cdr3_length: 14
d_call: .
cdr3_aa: ASSVEAGGGTDTQY

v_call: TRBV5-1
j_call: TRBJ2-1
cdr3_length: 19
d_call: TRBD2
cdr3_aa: ASSLTRTSGRASGSYNEQF

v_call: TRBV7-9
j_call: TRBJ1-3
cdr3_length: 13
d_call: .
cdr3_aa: ASSTTTRGGNTIY

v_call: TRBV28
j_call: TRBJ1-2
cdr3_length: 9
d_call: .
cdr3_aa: ASSFGGAFT

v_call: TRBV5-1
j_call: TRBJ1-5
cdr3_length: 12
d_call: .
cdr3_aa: ASSLQGGNQPQH

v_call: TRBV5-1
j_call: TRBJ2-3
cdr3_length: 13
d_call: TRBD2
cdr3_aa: ASSLPIAGADTQY

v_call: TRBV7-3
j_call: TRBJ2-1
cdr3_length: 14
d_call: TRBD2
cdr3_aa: ASSLSSGRGLDEQF

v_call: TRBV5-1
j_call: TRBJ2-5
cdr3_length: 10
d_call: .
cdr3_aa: ASSIVQETQY

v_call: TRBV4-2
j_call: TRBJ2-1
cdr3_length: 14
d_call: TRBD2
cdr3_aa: ASSQVTSGTYNEQF

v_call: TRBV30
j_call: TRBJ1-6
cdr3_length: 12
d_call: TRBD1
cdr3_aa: AWSEGQNNSPLH

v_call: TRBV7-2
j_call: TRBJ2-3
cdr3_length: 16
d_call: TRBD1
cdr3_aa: ASSQRSTGQGLADTQY

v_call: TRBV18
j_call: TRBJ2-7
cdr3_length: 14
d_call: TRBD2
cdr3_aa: ASSPPSSGGSAEQY